This T cell receptor (beta chain) was retrieved from a study of cytomegalovirus exposure and HLA in healthy donors. The wider study: Of the donors genotyped, a few hundred in all, about 80% fell in the Caucasian-associated ancestry cluster.

CDR1 is SGDLS and CDR2 is YYNGEE in the germline V gene. The CDR3 spans 14 residues. The V gene lost 0 bases and the J gene lost 2 bases, with 7 bases spanning the gap. The study ran its PCR with 60 Vbeta and 13 Jbeta primers. Method: immunoSEQ multiplex PCR; TCRdb's copy keeps in-frame clones and lacks some. The table has 55,000 to 65,000 clones, 60% to 80% seen once. The chain has TRBV9 and TRBJ2-3; no clear D gene. The material sequenced was PBMCs. This sequence was found in a woman aged 40 to 49 in good health and CMV-seropositive. The CDR3 sequence is CASSVDGTTDTQYF. In DNA form, the CDR3 reads TGTGCCAGCAGCGTAGATGGCACCACAGATACGCAGTATTTT.